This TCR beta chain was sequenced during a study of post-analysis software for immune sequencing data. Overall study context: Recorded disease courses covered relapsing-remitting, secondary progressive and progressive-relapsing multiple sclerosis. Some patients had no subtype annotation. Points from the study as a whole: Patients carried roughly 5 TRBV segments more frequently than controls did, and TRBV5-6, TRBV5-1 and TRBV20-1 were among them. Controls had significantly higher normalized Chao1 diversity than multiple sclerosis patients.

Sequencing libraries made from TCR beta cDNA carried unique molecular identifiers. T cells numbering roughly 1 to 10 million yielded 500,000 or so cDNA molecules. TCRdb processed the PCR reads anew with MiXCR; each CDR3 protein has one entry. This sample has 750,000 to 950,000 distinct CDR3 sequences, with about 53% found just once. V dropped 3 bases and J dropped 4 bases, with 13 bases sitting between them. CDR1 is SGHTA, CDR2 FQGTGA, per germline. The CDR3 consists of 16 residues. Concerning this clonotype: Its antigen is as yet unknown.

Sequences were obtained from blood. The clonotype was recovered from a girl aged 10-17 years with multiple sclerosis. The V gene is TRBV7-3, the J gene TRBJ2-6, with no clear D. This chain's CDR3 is CASSFPVTGGANVLTF. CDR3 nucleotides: TGTGCCAGCAGCTTCCCCGTGACCGGGGGGGCCAACGTCCTGACTTTC.